Below are 26 T cell receptor beta chains sequenced from a single sample in a study of blood T cell repertoires in COVID-19. Method: immunoSEQ multiplex PCR; TCRdb's copy keeps in-frame clones and lacks some. The table lists about 130,000 clones, roughly 80% of them singletons. The sample consisted of PBMCs or T cells enriched from blood (not recorded which). Source of these receptors: a man aged 25-45 years who had recovered from COVID-19.

Concerning this clone: This sample includes further DNA sequences coding for the same CDR3. V gene TRBV12-3 or TRBV12-4 combines with J gene TRBJ1-3, with unresolved D. The CDR3 extends over 11 amino acids. Trimming left V 6 bases short and J 4 bases short, with 4 bases between. The CDR3 here is CASSLGNTIYF. Written as DNA, the CDR3 is TGTGCCAGCAGCCTCGGAAACACCATATATTTT.

This clone was observed once. The V call is TRBV5-4, the J call TRBJ2-2; D is ambiguous. Trimming removed 3 bases at V and 8 bases at J, with 14 bases between. Germline assignment: CDR1 SGHNT and CDR2 YYREEE (reference sequence). This CDR3 spans 14 amino acids. DNA of the CDR3: TGTGCCAGCAGCTCGAGCCGCCACGTTGGGGAGCTGTTTTTT. Its translation is CASSSSRHVGELFF.

This clone has only one observation. At the DNA level, this CDR3 is encoded by other sequences in the same sample as well. V and J are TRBV12-3 or TRBV12-4 and TRBJ1-5; possibly TRBD1 for D (5 bases). The CDR3 extends over 13 amino acids. V dropped 3 bases and J dropped 4 bases, with 7 bases sitting between them. CDR3 sequence: CASSFGGNQPQHF. The CDR3, as DNA: TGTGCCAGCAGTTTTGGGGGGAATCAGCCCCAGCATTTT.

The CDR3 sequence: CSAWEGEKLFF. Here the CDR3 DNA reads TGCAGCGCCTGGGAGGGGGAAAAACTGTTTTTT. The chain carries TRBV29-1 and TRBJ1-4; the D gene is possibly TRBD1 (5 bases). This CDR3 is 11 amino acids long. The V end was cut by 7 bases, the J end by 8 bases, with 11 bases between. Germline CDR1 and CDR2: SQVTM and ANQGSEA.

This chain joins TRBV18 and TRBJ2-7; D might be TRBD1 (5 bases). V was shortened by 0 bases and J by 6 bases, with 9 bases between the two germline ends. The CDR3 is made up of 13 amino acids. CDR1 KGHSH and CDR2 LQKENI come from the germline V gene. DNA of the CDR3: TGTGCCAGCTCACCACCCAGGGAAAGCGAGCAGTACTTC. Its protein product is CASSPPRESEQYF.

The chain couples TRBV2 to TRBJ1-4, with D perhaps matching TRBD1 (5 bases). V was pared by 6 bases and J by 4 bases, with 12 bases between. The CDR3 runs 14 residues. Germline loops: CDR1 SNHLY, CDR2 FYNNEI. CDR3 loop: CASRRTTINEKLFF. The DNA of the CDR3 is TGTGCCAGCAGACGGACAACAATTAATGAAAAACTGTTTTTT.

In its sample, this clone was seen once. CDR3 sequence (DNA): TGCGCCAGCAGCTTGGACCGCGAGCGGGTTGGGAATGAGCAGTTCTTC. Translating gives CASSLDRERVGNEQFF. The chain recombines TRBV5-1 with TRBJ2-1; possible D gene TRBD2, 6 bases. This CDR3 comprises 16 residues. Germline-derived CDR1 and CDR2 are SGHRS and YFSETQ. V was shortened by 0 bases and J by 7 bases, with 17 bases between the two germline ends.

The chain uses TRBV28 and TRBJ1-1, with 10 bases that match TRBD1. CDR1 is MDHEN, CDR2 SYDVKM, per germline. V gave up 1 base and J gave up 3 bases; unmatched junction bases: 8. The CDR3 is 17 residues long. The CDR3 DNA sequence: TGTGCCAGCAGTTTATTTCACGGGACAGGGGTGGACACTGAAGCTTTCTTT. Translated, it gives CASSLFHGTGVDTEAFF.

The rearrangement links TRBV10-3 to TRBJ1-5; perhaps TRBD1 as D (5 bases). Germline CDR1 and CDR2: ENHRY and SYGVKD. This CDR3 has 14 amino acids. V lost 0 bases to trimming and J lost 5 bases, with 8 bases between them. CDR3 residues: CAISESGGDQPQHF. The CDR3 DNA reads as TGTGCCATCAGTGAGTCCGGGGGAGATCAGCCCCAGCATTTT.

The chain links TRBV6-1 to TRBJ1-2; 8 bases fit TRBD1. CDR1 is MNHNS, CDR2 SASEGT, per germline. This CDR3 is 13 amino acids long. V gave up 2 bases and J gave up 4 bases; unmatched junction bases: 0. CDR3 protein: CASSEQGAYGYTF. DNA for the CDR3: TGTGCCAGCAGTGAACAGGGGGCCTATGGCTACACCTTC.

There are a few counts of this clone. This chain connects TRBV4-1 to TRBJ1-1, with a tentative D call TRBD1 (5 bases). This CDR3 contains 15 residues. Trimming took off 2 bases at V and 3 bases at J, with 13 bases between the two ends. Germline V gene data show CDR1 as MGHRA and CDR2 as YSYEKL. The DNA of the CDR3 is TGCGCCAGCAGCCAACGCGGGGGTCAGCACACTGAAGCTTTCTTT. It is translated as CASSQRGGQHTEAFF.

This rearrangement joins TRBV6-5 to TRBJ1-5, with 8 bases matching TRBD1. There are 14 residues in the CDR3. CDR1 is MNHEY and CDR2 is SVGAGI in the germline V gene. After removal of 8 bases from V and 4 bases from J, the junction contained 7 bases not matched to a gene. This CDR3 is CASGRGLENQPQHF. In DNA, the CDR3 is TGTGCCAGCGGCAGGGGGCTGGAGAATCAGCCCCAGCATTTT.

V usage is TRBV6-6 and J usage is TRBJ2-2, with D possibly TRBD2 on 6 matching bases. The CDR3 runs to 16 residues. Germline CDR1 is MNHNY and CDR2 is SVGAGI (reference sequence). Deletions cut 2 bases from V and 3 bases from J, with 13 bases between. CDR3: CASSYPGTYDTGELFF. The DNA for the CDR3 is TGTGCCAGCAGTTACCCCGGGACTTATGACACCGGGGAGCTGTTTTTT.

The CDR3, as DNA: TGTGCCAGCAGTTTAGCCGGGAACACTGAAGCTTTCTTT. Translating it yields CASSLAGNTEAFF. The rearrangement uses TRBV12-3 or TRBV12-4 and TRBJ1-1; D is unclear. Trimming pared 0 bases from V and 1 base from J, leaving 3 bases between. The CDR3 totals 13 residues.

The chain recombines TRBV5-5 with TRBJ2-7, with D unclear. This CDR3 has 14 amino acids. CDR1 SGHKS and CDR2 YYEKEE come from the germline V gene (reference sequence). V dropped 0 bases and J dropped 3 bases, with 10 bases sitting between them. The chain's CDR3 is CASSLGTGGYEQYF. The CDR3 nucleotides read TGTGCCAGCAGCTTGGGCACTGGCGGCTACGAGCAGTACTTC. The entire variable domain, with the rest obtained from reference TRBV5-5 and TRBJ2-7, is as follows: DAGVTQSPTHLIKTRGQQVTLRCSPISGHKSVSWYQQVLGQGPQFIFQYYEKEERGRGNFPDRFSARQFPNYSSELNVNALLLGDSALYLCASSLGTGGYEQYFGPGTRLTVT.

This chain connects TRBV14 to TRBJ2-2; TRBD2 agrees at 11 bases. The germline gives CDR1 SGHDN, CDR2 FVKESK. This CDR3 is 21 amino acids long. V shed 3 bases, J shed 1 base, and the junction held 16 bases outside the gene matches. CDR3 sequence reads: CASSQLPVVLAGGLNTGELFF. The CDR3 DNA reads as TGTGCCAGCAGCCAGCTTCCGGTTGTTCTAGCGGGGGGATTGAACACCGGGGAGCTGTTTTTT. The full variable domain, with the rest looked up from reference TRBV14 and TRBJ2-2, is EAGVTQFPSHSVIEKGQTVTLRCDPISGHDNLYWYRRVMGKEIKFLLHFVKESKQDESGMPNNRFLAERTGGTYSTLKVQPAELEDSGVYFCASSQLPVVLAGGLNTGELFFGEGSRLTVL.

V usage is TRBV5-1 and J usage is TRBJ1-6; D is perhaps TRBD1 (6 bases). Trimming left V 0 bases short and J 1 base short, with 11 bases between. The CDR3 extends over 17 amino acids. The germline V gene has CDR1 SGHRS and CDR2 YFSETQ. The CDR3 nucleotides read TGCGCCAGCAGCTTGGCCACGCAGGGGTCCTATAATTCACCCCTCCACTTT. This encodes CASSLATQGSYNSPLHF.

This chain connects TRBV18 to TRBJ2-1, with TRBD2 identical over 10 bases. CDR3 size: 18 residues. V was clipped by 1 base and J by 9 bases; unmatched bases: 15. Germline lookup yields CDR1 KGHSH and CDR2 LQKENI. The CDR3 region is CASSPLFGLAGVSGEQFF. CDR3 sequence (DNA): TGTGCCAGCTCACCACTCTTTGGTCTAGCGGGAGTTTCGGGTGAGCAGTTCTTC.

This chain joins TRBV18 and TRBJ2-1; 14 bases agree with TRBD2. V gave up 1 base and J gave up 6 bases; unmatched junction bases: 5. Germline V gene lookup returns CDR1 KGHSH and CDR2 LQKENI. The CDR3 is 17 amino acids. The CDR3 loop reads CASSPRPGTSGSNEQFF. The CDR3, as DNA: TGTGCCAGCTCACCACGTCCCGGGACTAGCGGGAGCAATGAGCAGTTCTTC.

This clone was detected only a few times. The J gene is TRBJ1-2, the V gene TRBV6-5, with 7 bases lining up with TRBD1. Per the germline V gene, CDR1 is MNHEY and CDR2 is SVGAGI. The CDR3 totals 13 residues. The junction had 10 bases not matched to a gene; V was cut back by 7 bases and J by 8 bases. CDR3 in DNA: TGTGCCAGCATAACCCGACAGGGTGGCGGCTACACCTTC. It is translated as CASITRQGGGYTF.

The chain joins TRBV7-9 to TRBJ2-3; D may be TRBD2 (6 bases). Germline CDR1 SEHNR, CDR2 FQNEAQ (reference sequence). The CDR3 contains 16 residues. V lost 0 bases and J lost 2, with 12 bases in between. The CDR3 loop reads CASSLAHGGITDTQYF. The CDR3 bases are TGTGCCAGCAGCTTAGCGCATGGGGGGATCACAGATACGCAGTATTTT.

In nucleotides, the CDR3 is TGTGCCAGCAGCGTAGAACCCGCGGGCACCGGGGAGCTGTTTTTT. It specifies CASSVEPAGTGELFF. The rearrangement links TRBV9 to TRBJ2-2, with D possibly matching TRBD2 (5 bases). The ends were cut back, 0 bases at V and 4 bases at J, with 10 bases in the middle. The CDR3 runs 15 residues. CDR1 is SGDLS, CDR2 YYNGEE, per germline.

This chain connects TRBV20-1 to TRBJ2-1; the D gene is possibly TRBD2 (5 bases). Trimming stripped 5 bases from V and 8 bases from J, with 10 bases between. This CDR3 region has 11 residues. Per germline, CDR1 DFQATT and CDR2 SNEGSKA (reference sequence). The CDR3 bases are TGCAGTGCTGGGGTGCGGGATGAGCAGTTCTTC. It encodes CSAGVRDEQFF.

This clone appeared once. The genes are TRBV6-2 or TRBV6-3 and TRBJ2-7, with 7 bases aligning to TRBD1. The CDR3 length is 12 residues. Trimming cost V 5 bases and J 3 bases; bases outside gene matches: 1. Germline V gives CDR1 MNHEY, CDR2 SVGEGT. CDR3 DNA sequence: TGTGCCAGCAGTGGGACAGTCTACGAGCAGTACGTC. This encodes CASSGTVYEQYV.

The chain couples TRBV9 to TRBJ1-5; perhaps TRBD1 as D (5 bases). CDR1 SGDLS and CDR2 YYNGEE come from the germline V gene. Between the trimmed V and J ends, which lost 0 bases and 6 bases, there was a span of 10 bases. The length of the CDR3 is 14 residues. CDR3 loop: CASSVGAGLQPQHF. As DNA, the CDR3 is TGTGCCAGCAGCGTAGGGGCAGGGCTTCAGCCCCAGCATTTT.

The V gene is TRBV3-1 (or the pseudogene TRBV3-2), the J gene TRBJ2-5; TRBD1 is a possible D gene (5 bases). Trimming shortened V by 8 bases and J by 5 bases, and 12 bases separated the two germline ends. Germline CDR1 and CDR2: LGHDT and YNNKEL (reference sequence). This CDR3 contains 12 residues. The CDR3 DNA is TGTGCCAGCGGCGCAGGGCGGGAGACCCAGTACTTC. Translated, it gives CASGAGRETQYF.